This paragraph covers one TCR beta chain sequence. The entry originates in a study of early T cells in non-severe SARS-CoV-2 infection. Study-level background: With bulk RNA from unsorted whole blood as input, sequencing yielded unpaired chains.

Using its own MiXCR run on the 5' RACE reads, TCRdb lists one record per CDR3 protein. The sample holds about 77,000 distinct CDR3 sequences, 8.5% to 10% seen once. Trimming took 5 bases from V and 4 from J, leaving 14 bases between them. The germline V gene has CDR1 SGHRS and CDR2 YFSETQ. This CDR3 is 14 amino acids long. The sample consisted of whole blood. The chain has TRBV5-1 and TRBJ2-3, with D perhaps TRBD2 (7 bases). This TCR was recovered from an adult who was a healthcare worker with PCR-confirmed SARS-CoV-2 infection or an uninfected control (not recorded which). The CDR3 reads CASRPTGGSDTQYF. CDR3 coding DNA: TGCGCCAGCAGGCCGACGGGGGGCTCAGATACGCAGTATTTT.